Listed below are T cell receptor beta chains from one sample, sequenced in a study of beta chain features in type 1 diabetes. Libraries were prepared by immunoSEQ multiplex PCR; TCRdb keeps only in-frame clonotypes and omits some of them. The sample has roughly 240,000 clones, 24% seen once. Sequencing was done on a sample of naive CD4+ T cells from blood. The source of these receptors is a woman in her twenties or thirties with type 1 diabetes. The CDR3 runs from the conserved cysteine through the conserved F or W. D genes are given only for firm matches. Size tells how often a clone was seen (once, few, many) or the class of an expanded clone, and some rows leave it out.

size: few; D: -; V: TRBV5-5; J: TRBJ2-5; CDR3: CASSSMETQYF; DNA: TGTGCCAGCAGCTCCATGGAGACCCAGTACTTC
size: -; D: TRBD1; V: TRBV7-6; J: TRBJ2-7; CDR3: CASSPTGNSYEQYF; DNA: TGTGCCAGCAGCCCGACAGGGAACTCCTACGAGCAGTACTTC
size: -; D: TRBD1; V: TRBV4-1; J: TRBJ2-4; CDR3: CASSGTGADKDIQYF; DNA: TGCGCCAGCAGCGGAACAGGGGCGGACAAGGACATTCAGTACTTC
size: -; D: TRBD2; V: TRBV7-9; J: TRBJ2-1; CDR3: CASRMETSGGKEQFF; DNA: TGTGCCAGCAGGATGGAGACTAGCGGGGGAAAGGAGCAGTTCTTC
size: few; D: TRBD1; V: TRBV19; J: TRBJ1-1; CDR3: CASSDDRGGTEAFF; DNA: TGTGCCAGTAGTGACGACAGGGGCGGGACTGAAGCTTTCTTT
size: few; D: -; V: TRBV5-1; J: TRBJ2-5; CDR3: CASSLVPGRETQYF; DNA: TGCGCCAGCAGCTTGGTTCCGGGAAGGGAGACCCAGTACTTC
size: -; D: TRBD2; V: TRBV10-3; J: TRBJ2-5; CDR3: CAISESIAGAQETQYF; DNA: TGTGCCATCAGTGAGTCAATAGCGGGGGCCCAAGAGACCCAGTACTTC
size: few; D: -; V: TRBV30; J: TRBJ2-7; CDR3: CAWSWVEGRPYF; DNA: TGTGCCTGGAGTTGGGTAGAGGGTAGGCCGTACTTC
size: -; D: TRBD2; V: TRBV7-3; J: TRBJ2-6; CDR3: CASSWGGYGANVLTF; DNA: TGTGCCAGCAGCTGGGGAGGGTACGGGGCCAACGTCCTGACTTTC
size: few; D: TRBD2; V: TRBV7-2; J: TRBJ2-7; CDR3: CASSLHGSTSVAYEQYF; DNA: TGTGCCAGCAGCTTACACGGTAGTACTAGCGTCGCCTACGAGCAGTACTTC
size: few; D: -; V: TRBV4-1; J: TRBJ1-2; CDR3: CASSLTPVYYGYTF; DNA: TGCGCCAGCAGCCTAACTCCGGTCTACTATGGCTACACCTTC
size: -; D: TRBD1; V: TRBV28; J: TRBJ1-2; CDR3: CASRSQEGATGYTF; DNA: TGTGCCAGCAGGTCCCAGGAGGGGGCGACTGGCTACACCTTC
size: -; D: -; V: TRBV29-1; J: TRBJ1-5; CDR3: CSVGNRSHSNQPQHF; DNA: TGCAGCGTTGGGAACAGGAGCCATAGCAATCAGCCCCAGCATTTT
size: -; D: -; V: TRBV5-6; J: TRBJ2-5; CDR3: CASSFGETQYF; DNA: TGTGCCAGCAGCTTCGGGGAGACCCAGTACTTC
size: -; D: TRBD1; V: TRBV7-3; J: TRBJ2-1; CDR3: CASSPGTANEQFF; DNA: TGTGCCAGCAGCCCAGGGACAGCCAATGAGCAGTTCTTC
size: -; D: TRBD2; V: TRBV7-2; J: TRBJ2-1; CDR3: CASSAGLAGGDEQFF; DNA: TGTGCCAGCAGCGCGGGACTAGCGGGAGGAGATGAGCAGTTCTTC
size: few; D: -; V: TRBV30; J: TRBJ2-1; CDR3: CAWTPGLDHEQFF; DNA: TGTGCCTGGACACCTGGACTCGATCATGAGCAGTTCTTC
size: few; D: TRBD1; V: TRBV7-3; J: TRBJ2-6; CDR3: CASSSGDSSGANVLTF; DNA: TGTGCCAGCAGCTCCGGGGACAGCTCTGGGGCCAACGTCCTGACTTTC
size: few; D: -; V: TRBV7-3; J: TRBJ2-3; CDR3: CASSLRQSTDTQYF; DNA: TGTGCCAGCAGCTTAAGACAAAGCACAGATACGCAGTATTTT
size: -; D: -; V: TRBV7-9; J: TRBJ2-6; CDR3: CASSSRGVTRDSGANVLTF; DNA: TGTGCCAGCAGCTCCCGCGGGGTTACCAGGGACTCTGGGGCCAACGTCCTGACTTTC
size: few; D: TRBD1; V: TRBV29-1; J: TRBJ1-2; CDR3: CSVEMGQINYGYTF; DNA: TGCAGCGTTGAAATGGGACAGATCAACTATGGCTACACCTTC
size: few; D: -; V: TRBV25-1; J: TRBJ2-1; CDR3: CASSEWASPGYNEQFF; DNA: TGTGCCAGCAGTGAATGGGCTAGCCCTGGTTACAATGAGCAGTTCTTC
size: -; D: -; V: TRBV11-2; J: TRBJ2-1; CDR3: CASSFSLASEQFF; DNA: TGTGCCAGCAGCTTCTCCCTAGCAAGTGAGCAGTTCTTC
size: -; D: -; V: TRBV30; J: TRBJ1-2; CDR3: CAWRYTGRDYGYTF; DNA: TGTGCCTGGAGGTACACAGGGAGGGACTATGGCTACACCTTC
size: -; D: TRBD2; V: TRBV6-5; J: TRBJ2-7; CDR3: CASSYLGGLAPYEQYF; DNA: TGTGCCAGCAGTTATTTGGGGGGACTAGCGCCCTACGAGCAGTACTTC
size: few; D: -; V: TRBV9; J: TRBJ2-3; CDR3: CASSVTGFGTDTQYF; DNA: TGTGCCAGCAGCGTCACAGGGTTTGGCACAGATACGCAGTATTTT
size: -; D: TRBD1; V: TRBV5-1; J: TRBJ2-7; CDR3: CASSGTGAYEQYF; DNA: TGCGCCAGTTCCGGGACAGGGGCCTACGAGCAGTACTTC
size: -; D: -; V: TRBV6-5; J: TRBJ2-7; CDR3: CASSGRSSPYEQYF; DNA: TGTGCCAGCAGTGGGAGGTCTTCACCCTACGAGCAGTACTTC
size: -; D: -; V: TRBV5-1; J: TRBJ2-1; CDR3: CASSLLDSADEQFF; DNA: TGCGCCAGCAGCTTGTTGGACAGTGCGGATGAGCAGTTCTTC
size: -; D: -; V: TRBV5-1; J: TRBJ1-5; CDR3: CASSLSARDGNQPQHF; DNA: TGCGCCAGCAGCTTGAGCGCCCGAGACGGGAATCAGCCCCAGCATTTT
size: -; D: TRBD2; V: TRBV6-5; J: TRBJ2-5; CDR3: CASRPTGTSVETQYF; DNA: TGTGCCAGCAGACCTACCGGGACTAGCGTGGAGACCCAGTACTTC
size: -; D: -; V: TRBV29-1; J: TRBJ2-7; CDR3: CSVSGNSYEQYF; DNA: TGCAGCGTTTCAGGGAACTCCTACGAGCAGTACTTC
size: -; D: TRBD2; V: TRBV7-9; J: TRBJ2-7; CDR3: CASSLGLAGVLIEQYF; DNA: TGTGCCAGCAGCTTAGGCCTAGCGGGAGTCTTGATAGAGCAGTACTTC
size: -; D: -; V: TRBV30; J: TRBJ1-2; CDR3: CAWSLTLSYGYTF; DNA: TGTGCCTGGAGTCTAACACTAAGCTATGGCTACACCTTC
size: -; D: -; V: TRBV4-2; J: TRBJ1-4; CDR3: CASSQDRGAANEKLFF; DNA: TGTGCCAGCAGCCAAGATCGGGGGGCTGCTAATGAAAAACTGTTTTTT
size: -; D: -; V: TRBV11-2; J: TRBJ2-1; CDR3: CASSSPFEQFF; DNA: TGTGCCAGCAGCTCCCCGTTCGAGCAGTTCTTC
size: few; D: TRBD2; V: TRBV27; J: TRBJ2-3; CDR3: CASGLAASTDTQYF; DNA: TGTGCCAGCGGACTAGCGGCTAGCACAGATACGCAGTATTTT
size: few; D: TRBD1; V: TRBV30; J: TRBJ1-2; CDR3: CAWRRQGAVDYGYTF; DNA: TGTGCCTGGAGACGACAGGGGGCCGTCGACTATGGCTACACCTTC
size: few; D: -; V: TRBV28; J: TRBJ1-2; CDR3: CASSLSIRSYGYTF; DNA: TGTGCCAGCAGTTTATCGATAAGGAGCTATGGCTACACCTTC
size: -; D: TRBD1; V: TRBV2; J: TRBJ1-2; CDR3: CASRPGQGANYGYTF; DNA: TGTGCCAGCAGACCCGGACAGGGAGCTAACTATGGCTACACCTTC
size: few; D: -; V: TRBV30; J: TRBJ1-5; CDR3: CAWSVAAGQPQHF; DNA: TGTGCCTGGAGTGTGGCAGCGGGTCAGCCCCAGCATTTT
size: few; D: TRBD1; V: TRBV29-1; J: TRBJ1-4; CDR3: CSATGQPFTEKLFF; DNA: TGCAGCGCCACGGGACAGCCCTTTACTGAAAAACTGTTTTTT
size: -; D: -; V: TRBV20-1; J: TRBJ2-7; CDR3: CSARSGYEQYF; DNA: TGCAGTGCTAGATCCGGCTACGAGCAGTACTTC
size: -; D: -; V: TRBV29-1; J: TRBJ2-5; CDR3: CSVSSGAQETQYF; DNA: TGCAGCGTTTCATCGGGTGCTCAAGAGACCCAGTACTTC
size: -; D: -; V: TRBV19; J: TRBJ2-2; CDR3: CASSTGETGELFF; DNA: TGTGCCAGTAGTACTGGGGAGACCGGGGAGCTGTTTTTT
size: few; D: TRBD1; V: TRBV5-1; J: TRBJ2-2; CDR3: CASSLADRGPGTGELFF; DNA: TGCGCCAGCAGCTTGGCGGACAGGGGGCCGGGCACCGGGGAGCTGTTTTTT
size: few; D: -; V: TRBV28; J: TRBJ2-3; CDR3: CASSFWPDTQYF; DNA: TGTGCCAGCAGTTTTTGGCCAGATACGCAGTATTTT
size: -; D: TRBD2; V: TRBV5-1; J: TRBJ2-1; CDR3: CASSLTSGSYNEQFF; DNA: TGCGCCAGCAGCTTGACTAGCGGATCCTACAATGAGCAGTTCTTC
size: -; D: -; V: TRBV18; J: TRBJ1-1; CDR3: CASSPGGGNTEAFF; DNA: TGTGCCAGCTCACCGGGAGGGGGGAACACTGAAGCTTTCTTT
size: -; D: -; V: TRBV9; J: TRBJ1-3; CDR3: CASSPYREHSGNTIYF; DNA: TGTGCCAGCAGCCCTTACAGGGAACACTCTGGAAACACCATATATTTT
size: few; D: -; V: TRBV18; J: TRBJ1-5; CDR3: CASSPFPGDYSNQPQHF; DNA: TGTGCCAGCTCACCATTTCCCGGGGATTATAGCAATCAGCCCCAGCATTTT
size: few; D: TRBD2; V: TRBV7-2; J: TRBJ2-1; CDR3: CASREKSGRALGSEQFF; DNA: TGTGCCAGCAGAGAGAAGAGCGGGAGGGCCTTAGGAAGCGAGCAGTTCTTC
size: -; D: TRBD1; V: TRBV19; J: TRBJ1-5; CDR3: CASSTGQVDQPQHF; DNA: TGTGCCAGTAGTACTGGACAGGTCGATCAGCCCCAGCATTTT
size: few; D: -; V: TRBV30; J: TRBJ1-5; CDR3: CAWSVTGWGQPQHF; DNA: TGTGCCTGGAGTGTGACAGGCTGGGGTCAGCCCCAGCATTTT
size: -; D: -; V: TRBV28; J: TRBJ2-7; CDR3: CASSLVAGPYEQYF; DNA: TGTGCCAGCAGTTTAGTGGCAGGGCCCTACGAGCAGTACTTC
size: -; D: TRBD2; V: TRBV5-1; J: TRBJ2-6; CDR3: CASSLREGPGANVLTF; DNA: TGCGCCAGCAGCTTAAGGGAGGGCCCTGGGGCCAACGTCCTGACTTTC
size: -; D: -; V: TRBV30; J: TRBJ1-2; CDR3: CAWSQGGHGYTF; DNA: TGTGCCTGGAGTCAAGGGGGTCATGGCTACACCTTC
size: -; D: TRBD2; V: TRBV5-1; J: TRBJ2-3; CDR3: CASSFGTSGTDTQYF; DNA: TGCGCCAGCAGCTTCGGGACTAGCGGCACAGATACGCAGTATTTT
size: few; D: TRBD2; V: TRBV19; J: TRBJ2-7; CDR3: CASSFPGGSKYEQYF; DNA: TGTGCCAGTAGTTTCCCGGGCGGGAGTAAATACGAGCAGTACTTC